The 8 T cell receptor beta chains below all came from one sample that was sequenced in a study of shared clonotypes between healthy human individuals. Profiling relied on immunoSEQ multiplex PCR, and the TCRdb table lists in-frame clones only, not all of them. The sample contains hundreds of thousands of clones, around 72% of which appear only once. The specimen was memory CD4+ T cells sorted from blood. Subset described: CD45RA-negative fraction. These TCRs come from a woman in her twenties or thirties in good health.

This CDR3 reads CASSSTESRGIGYTF. As DNA, the CDR3 is TGTGCCAGCAGCTCGACAGAGTCGCGCGGGATCGGCTACACCTTC. The J gene is TRBJ1-2, the V gene TRBV7-9; the D gene is possibly TRBD1 (5 bases). V lost 4 bases and J 8 bases, leaving 20 bases between the germline ends. The length of the CDR3 is 15 residues. The germline V gene has CDR1 SEHNR and CDR2 FQNEAQ (reference sequence).

There are a few counts of this clone. V and J are TRBV10-3 and TRBJ2-5, with TRBD1 matching over 9 bases. Germline trimming cut 10 bases from V and 4 bases from J; bases unmatched to any gene: 13. Germline V CDR1 and CDR2: ENHRY, SYGVKD. The CDR3 loop spans 15 amino acids. CDR3 nucleotide sequence: TGTGCCACTCGGAAAGTCGGACAGGGGTCAGAGACCCAGTACTTC. This gives the protein CATRKVGQGSETQYF.

V is TRBV4-1 and J is TRBJ2-1; D gene unclear. V was clipped by 1 base and J by 0 bases, with 13 bases between them. The CDR3 sequence is 17 residues long. From germline, CDR1 is MGHRA and CDR2 YSYEKL. CDR3 residues: CASSQGGGKSSYNEQFF. Here the CDR3 DNA reads TGCGCCAGCAGCCAAGGAGGTGGGAAGAGCTCCTACAATGAGCAGTTCTTC.

The rearrangement joins TRBV7-9 to TRBJ1-2; unclear D gene. Germline V gives CDR1 SEHNR, CDR2 FQNEAQ (reference sequence). V was pared by 2 bases and J by 4 bases, with 5 bases between. CDR3 length equals 12 residues. CDR3 in DNA: TGTGCCAGCAGCTTAAAGAGCTATGGCTACACCTTC. It specifies CASSLKSYGYTF. The full variable domain, rest sourced from reference TRBV7-9 and TRBJ1-2, is DTGVSQNPRHKITKRGQNVTFRCDPISEHNRLYWYRQTLGQGPEFLTYFQNEAQLEKSRLLSDRFSAERPKGSFSTLEIQRTEQGDSAMYLCASSLKSYGYTFGSGTRLTVV.

This sequence joins TRBV19 and TRBJ2-2, with D maybe TRBD2 (5 bases). Trimming removed 10 bases at V and 5 bases at J, with 14 bases between. This CDR3 is built from 13 residues. Germline CDR1 is LNHDA and CDR2 is SQIVND (reference sequence). The CDR3 spells CATQRVRTGELFF. CDR3 DNA sequence: TGTGCCACCCAGAGGGTTAGGACCGGGGAGCTGTTTTTT. Full variable domain (outside the CDR3, taken from reference TRBV19 and TRBJ2-2): DGGITQSPKYLFRKEGQNVTLSCEQNLNHDAMYWYRQDPGQGLRLIYYSQIVNDFQKGDIAEGYSVSREKKESFPLTVTSAQKNPTAFYLCATQRVRTGELFFGEGSRLTVL.

The chain couples TRBV6-5 to TRBJ2-7; TRBD2 is a possible D gene (6 bases). The CDR3 has 14 amino acids. The ends were cut back, 2 bases at V and 2 bases at J, with 10 bases in the middle. Germline CDR1 is MNHEY and CDR2 is SVGAGI. The CDR3: CASSYRASAYEQYF. In DNA form, the CDR3 reads TGTGCCAGCAGTTACCGGGCTAGCGCCTACGAGCAGTACTTC.

V and J are TRBV19 and TRBJ1-5; a possible D gene is TRBD1 (6 bases). Germline V CDR1 and CDR2: LNHDA, SQIVND (reference sequence). V dropped 3 bases and J dropped 9 bases, with 18 bases sitting between them. The CDR3 has 15 residues. Here the CDR3 reads CASSIDRGGRAPQHF. As DNA, the CDR3 is TGTGCCAGTAGTATCGACAGAGGGGGTCGAGCGCCCCAGCATTTT.

The chain joins TRBV14 to TRBJ2-7, with D possibly matching TRBD2 (5 bases). V was trimmed by 1 base and J by 6 bases, leaving 13 bases between them. CDR1 is SGHDN and CDR2 is FVKESK in the germline V gene. This CDR3 region has 14 residues. CDR3 amino acids: CASSQGTWAGEQYF. CDR3 bases: TGTGCCAGCAGCCAAGGGACGTGGGCGGGCGAGCAGTACTTC.